These 20 T cell receptor beta chains share one sample of origin, sequenced in a study of Graves' ophthalmopathy and Graves' hyperthyroidism. Amplified TCR beta CDR3 regions were obtained using RNA transcripts as template. Second-round multiplex PCR came after a first-round RT-PCR that employed HTBI primers. TCRdb re-analysed the multiplex PCR reads in MiXCR, keeping a single row per CDR3 protein. The table includes 650,000 to 800,000 distinct CDR3 sequences, over 40% detected once. Material for sequencing was peripheral blood. The receptor source for this set is an adult man with Graves' ophthalmopathy.

The CDR3 loop is CAIGGDRGPFGYTF. The CDR3 region has the DNA TGTGCCATCGGAGGGGACAGGGGCCCCTTTGGCTACACCTTC. V gene TRBV10-3 combines with J gene TRBJ1-2; TRBD1 aligns across 10 bases. From germline, CDR1 is ENHRY and CDR2 SYGVKD. V trimming: 8 bases; J trimming: 7 bases; junction bases outside the gene matches: 10. The CDR3 is made up of 14 amino acids.

The CDR3, as DNA: TGCAGCGCACGACAGGTATCCGAGCAGTACTTC. It encodes CSARQVSEQYF. The rearrangement joins TRBV29-1 to TRBJ2-7; D is perhaps TRBD1 (6 bases). The CDR3 consists of 11 residues. Germline CDR1 reads SQVTM; CDR2 reads ANQGSEA. Trimming left V 7 bases short and J 6 bases short, with 13 bases between.

To note about this clonotype: Germline and junction disagree at one end, which may indicate a read error. The chain combines TRBV11-1 with TRBJ1-1, with TRBD1 as a possible D gene (6 bases). Germline V lookup: CDR1 SGHAT, CDR2 FQDESV (reference sequence). The CDR3 length is 21 residues. The CDR3 region has the DNA TGCGCCAGCAGCCAAGATTACAGAGGTCAGGGGCAGGGTTGGGGGAACACTGAAGCTTTCTTT. It codes for CASSQDYRGQGQGWGNTEAFF. Full variable domain (rest looked up from reference TRBV11-1 and TRBJ1-1): EAEVAQSPRYKITEKSQAVAFWCDPISGHATLYWYRQILGQGPELLVQFQDESVVDDSQLPKDRFSAERLKGVDSTLKIQPAELGDSAMYLCASSQDYRGQGQGWGNTEAFFGQGTRLTVV.

This clonotype was seen many times. The chain is built from TRBV2 and TRBJ1-2; tentative D call: TRBD1 (5 bases). CDR3 length equals 14 residues. Germline CDR1 reads SNHLY; CDR2 reads FYNNEI. The germline V and J ends were trimmed by 3 bases and 3 bases, with 11 bases remaining between them. The CDR3 is CASSEGRGDYGYTF. CDR3 nucleotide sequence: TGTGCCAGCAGTGAGGGAAGGGGTGACTATGGCTACACCTTC.

The chain is built from TRBV27 and TRBJ1-5, with TRBD1 as a possible D gene (5 bases). The V gene lost 8 bases and the J gene lost 3 bases, with 14 bases spanning the gap. Per the germline V gene, CDR1 is MNHEY and CDR2 is SMNVEV (reference sequence). This CDR3 is 14 amino acids long. CDR3 sequence (DNA): TGTGCCAGCGGAACAGGAGCACACAATCAGCCCCAGCATTTT. This translates into CASGTGAHNQPQHF.

For this clonotype: Just one base apart from a much larger clone, this may be a read error. This chain uses TRBV7-2 with TRBJ2-7; 8 positions agree with TRBD2. The CDR3 is made up of 15 amino acids. Germline loops: CDR1 SGHTA, CDR2 FQGNSA. The V segment lost 1 base and the J segment 11 bases; nucleotides outside the gene matches: 13. The CDR3 region has the DNA TGTGCCAGCAGCTTAGAGCGGGGGATGGGACGCGGGAAGTACTTC. Translated, it gives CASSLERGMGRGKYF.

This clonotype was detected ten times or more. The chain is built from TRBV10-2 and TRBJ2-7; D may be TRBD2 (6 bases). This CDR3 is built from 16 residues. V shed 3 bases and J shed 4 bases, with 19 bases lying between them. Germline V CDR1 and CDR2: WSHSY, SAAADI. Here the CDR3 reads CASSEPAGSGWYEQYF. CDR3 nucleotide sequence: TGCGCCAGCAGTGAACCGGCGGGGAGCGGTTGGTACGAGCAGTACTTC.

For this clonotype: Given a much more abundant clone one base away, this may be a read error. V is TRBV5-6 and J is TRBJ2-7; the D call may be TRBD1 or TRBD2 (5 bases each). V lost 4 bases, J lost 4 bases, and 15 bases lay in between. Germline values: CDR1 SGHDT, CDR2 YYEEEE. The CDR3 runs 14 residues. The CDR3 coding sequence is TGTGCCAGCAGCCCGTGGGGCAGGGAGTACGAGCAGTACTTC. Translating it yields CASSPWGREYEQYF.

This chain links TRBV12-5 with TRBJ1-4, with a tentative D call TRBD1 (5 bases). Trimming removed 4 bases at V and 7 bases at J, with 19 bases between. The germline V gene has CDR1 LGHNT and CDR2 FRNRAP. The CDR3 contains 16 residues. The CDR3 DNA is TGTGCTAGTGGTTGGGGGATGACGGCTCAGGCTGAAAAACTGTTTTTT. Translation: CASGWGMTAQAEKLFF.

A few counts support this clonotype. The chain joins TRBV6-2 or TRBV6-3 to TRBJ1-2, with TRBD1 as a possible D gene (5 bases). Germline V gene sequence: CDR1 MNHEY, CDR2 SVGEGT. V dropped 5 bases and J dropped 7 bases, with 11 bases sitting between them. The CDR3 has 12 amino acids. The CDR3 nucleotides read TGTGCCAGCAGTCGCCGGGGCTCTGGCTACACCTTC. This translates into CASSRRGSGYTF.

This clonotype was recorded a few times. The V gene is TRBV7-2, the J gene TRBJ2-6; D is possibly TRBD1 (6 bases). The CDR3 length is 18 residues. Per the germline V gene, CDR1 is SGHTA and CDR2 is FQGNSA. V lost 5 bases to trimming and J lost 4 bases, with 21 bases between them. The CDR3 sequence: CASSLSMDSLSGANVLTF. CDR3 DNA sequence: TGTGCCAGCAGCCTCTCCATGGACAGCCTCTCGGGGGCCAACGTCCTGACTTTC.

This clonotype came up many times. V usage is TRBV10-3 and J usage is TRBJ2-2; D is undetermined. CDR3 length: 16 residues. Looked up from germline, CDR1 is ENHRY and CDR2 is SYGVKD. V lost 0 bases and J 6 bases, leaving 14 bases between the germline ends. The CDR3 is CAISESRHDGAGELFF. The DNA of the CDR3 is TGTGCCATCAGTGAGTCGCGTCACGATGGGGCCGGGGAGCTGTTTTTT.

This clonotype was seen a handful of times. This chain connects TRBV27 to TRBJ1-6; 7 positions agree with TRBD1. Germline CDR1 and CDR2: MNHEY and SMNVEV (reference sequence). The CDR3 runs to 14 residues. Trimming cost V 4 bases and J 9 bases; bases outside gene matches: 6. The CDR3 is CASSWGGQTSPLHF. CDR3 in DNA: TGTGCCAGCAGTTGGGGGGGACAGACTTCACCCCTCCACTTT.

Points on this clonotype: Here the CDR3 omits its conserved ending phenylalanine or tryptophan, so a read error is the likely source. No DNA is shown, since the ends of the CDR3 on it are uncertain; the CDR3 is the one TCRdb lists. The rearrangement uses TRBV24-1 and TRBJ2-7; the D call TRBD1 from the table was never checked on the DNA. Germline CDR1 and CDR2: KGHDR and SFDVKD. Both ends counted, the CDR3 spans 12 residues. CDR3 in amino acids: CATSGGWERMGI.

The gene calls are TRBV7-8 and TRBJ1-6; 8 nucleotides agree with TRBD1. Looked up from germline, CDR1 is SGHVS and CDR2 is FQNEAQ. Unmatched junction bases numbered 10, after V lost 8 bases and J lost 7 bases. This CDR3 comprises 15 residues. The CDR3 here is CASSRQGFENSPLHF. DNA for the CDR3: TGTGCCAGCTCACGACAGGGGTTTGAGAATTCACCCCTCCACTTT.

This clonotype was counted at least ten times. J is TRBJ2-5 and V is TRBV29-1, with D perhaps being TRBD1 or TRBD2 (5 bases each). The CDR3 contains 14 residues. Germline V CDR1 and CDR2: SQVTM, ANQGSEA. The chain's CDR3 is CSAEEGRNQETQYF. DNA of the CDR3: TGCAGTGCCGAAGAGGGGAGAAACCAAGAGACCCAGTACTTC.

This clonotype was recorded many times. The chain couples TRBV5-1 to TRBJ1-5; no firm D call. V lost 3 bases, J lost 5 bases, and 9 bases lay in between. In germline, CDR1 is SGHRS, CDR2 YFSETQ. The CDR3 has 13 residues. The CDR3 spells CASSWNWDQPQHF. The CDR3 DNA sequence: TGCGCCAGCAGCTGGAATTGGGATCAGCCCCAGCATTTT.

In this sample, this clonotype turned up many times. The chain combines TRBV29-1 with TRBJ1-2; D gene unclear. Germline CDR1 and CDR2: SQVTM and ANQGSEA. The ends were cut back, 3 bases at V and 7 bases at J, with 3 bases in the middle. There are 9 residues in the CDR3. This CDR3 is CSVDIGYTF. The DNA for the CDR3 is TGCAGCGTTGATATTGGCTACACCTTC.

This chain uses TRBV10-3 with TRBJ2-5; D not resolved. V lost 4 bases, J lost 0 bases, and 9 bases lay in between. CDR1 ENHRY and CDR2 SYGVKD come from the germline V gene. The CDR3 is 14 residues long. The CDR3 region is CAISASVDQETQYF. The CDR3, as DNA: TGTGCCATCAGTGCTAGTGTTGACCAAGAGACCCAGTACTTC.

The chain recombines TRBV25-1 with TRBJ1-2; D is uncertain. The germline V and J ends were trimmed by 11 bases and 0 bases, with 19 bases remaining between them. Germline assignment: CDR1 MGHDK and CDR2 SYGVNS. The CDR3 loop spans 15 amino acids. CDR3 loop: CAWSVLQLANYGYTF. CDR3 nucleotides: TGTGCCTGGAGTGTATTACAGTTAGCTAACTATGGCTACACCTTC.